The 25 T cell receptor beta chains listed next were all sequenced from one sample in a study of vaccination effects on CD4 cells after COVID-19. TCRdb keeps only in-frame clones here, not all; method: immunoSEQ multiplex PCR. The profile covers approximately 70,000 clones, with roughly 73% appearing a single time and 5% taken by the ten largest. Antigen-specific CD4+ T cells were expanded with viral peptide pools in the ViraFEST assay before sequencing. The authors isolated CD4+ T cells after around nine days of culture. This individual tested PCR-positive for SARS-CoV-2 infection between March and December 2020. Antigens of these TCRs are unknown. The specimen was CD4+ T cells from PBMCs cultured with HIV peptides, collected before COVID-19 vaccination. Sample subset: HIV-1 Nef peptide pool negative control/reference culture. These receptors originate from a human donor who had a prior SARS-CoV-2 infection.

The chain recombines TRBV5-1 with TRBJ2-5; perhaps D is TRBD1 or TRBD2 (5 bases each). With 4 bases removed from V and 0 bases from J, the gap between germline ends came to 13 bases. Germline lookup yields CDR1 SGHRS and CDR2 YFSETQ. CDR3 length equals 15 residues. The CDR3 spells CASSTGTGYQETQYF. The CDR3 DNA reads TGCGCCAGCAGCACGGGGACGGGTTACCAAGAGACCCAGTACTTC.

The J gene is TRBJ2-3, the V gene TRBV5-1; the match to TRBD1 covers 12 bases. Germline V gene sequence: CDR1 SGHRS, CDR2 YFSETQ. The ends lost 4 bases at V and 4 bases at J; junction bases unmatched: 7. The CDR3 loop spans 16 amino acids. This chain's CDR3 is CASSPGTGGAADTQYF. CDR3 DNA sequence: TGCGCCAGCAGCCCCGGGACAGGGGGCGCCGCAGATACGCAGTATTTT. The full variable domain, rest sourced from reference TRBV5-1 and TRBJ2-3, is KAGVTQTPRYLIKTRGQQVTLSCSPISGHRSVSWYQQTPGQGLQFLFEYFSETQRNKGNFPGRFSGRQFSNSRSEMNVSTLELGDSALYLCASSPGTGGAADTQYFGPGTRLTVL.

V and J are TRBV7-9 and TRBJ2-2; D unclear. The V gene lost 1 base and the J gene lost 4 bases, with 16 bases spanning the gap. The CDR3 sequence is 17 residues long. Germline-derived CDR1 and CDR2 are SEHNR and FQNEAQ (reference sequence). CDR3 residues: CASSLGAGSEGTGELFF. DNA of the CDR3: TGTGCCAGCAGCTTAGGGGCCGGAAGTGAAGGCACCGGGGAGCTGTTTTTT.

The CDR3 DNA sequence: TGTGCCAGCAGCTTTTTCCAGCTCCTTAACTATGGCTACACCTTC. Translated: CASSFFQLLNYGYTF. This chain joins TRBV5-4 and TRBJ1-2, with D hard to call. From germline, CDR1 is SGHNT and CDR2 YYREEE (reference sequence). The V gene lost 2 bases and the J gene lost 1 base, with 12 bases spanning the gap. This CDR3 has 15 residues.

The chain employs TRBV5-4 and TRBJ2-3, with TRBD2 identical over 7 bases. From germline, CDR1 is SGHNT and CDR2 YYREEE (reference sequence). The trim removed 2 bases at V and 2 bases at J, leaving 5 bases unmatched. The CDR3 has 15 amino acids. The CDR3 DNA sequence: TGTGCCAGCAGCTTTACTAGCGCCTACACAGATACGCAGTATTTT. It codes for CASSFTSAYTDTQYF.

This chain links TRBV6-2 or TRBV6-3 with TRBJ2-5; D may match TRBD1 or TRBD2 (6 bases each). Germline V CDR1 and CDR2: MNHEY, SVGEGT. Trimming left V 2 bases short and J 2 bases short, with 24 bases between. The CDR3 contains 19 residues. CDR3 protein: CASSYGTSVRLALQETQYF. For the CDR3, the DNA is TGTGCCAGCAGTTACGGGACATCTGTGCGCCTAGCGTTACAAGAGACCCAGTACTTC.

The chain links TRBV6-5 to TRBJ1-4; D gene unclear. Germline V gene data show CDR1 as MNHEY and CDR2 as SVGAGI. V was trimmed by 6 bases and J by 5 bases, leaving 10 bases between them. This CDR3 has 13 residues. The CDR3: CASSVNRNEKLFF. The DNA for the CDR3 is TGTGCCAGCAGCGTTAACAGAAATGAAAAACTGTTTTTT.

V usage is TRBV7-2 and J usage is TRBJ1-1; tentatively, D is TRBD1 (6 bases). This CDR3 spans 15 amino acids. The germline gives CDR1 SGHTA, CDR2 FQGNSA. V dropped 5 bases and J dropped 0 bases, with 13 bases sitting between them. The CDR3 coding sequence is TGTGCCAGCAGCAAAAGCGGACAGTTGAACACTGAAGCTTTCTTT. The encoded protein is CASSKSGQLNTEAFF.

This chain links TRBV6-6 with TRBJ2-7; no clear D gene. Germline V gives CDR1 MNHNY, CDR2 SVGAGI (reference sequence). Trimming stripped 4 bases from V and 4 bases from J, with 11 bases between. The CDR3 contains 13 residues. The CDR3 is CASSSSPLYEQYF. The CDR3 DNA reads TGTGCCAGCAGTTCCTCCCCCTTGTACGAGCAGTACTTC.

CDR3 loop: CATSDFTGKDTQYF. CDR3 DNA sequence: TGTGCCACCAGTGATTTTACAGGGAAAGATACGCAGTATTTT. The chain recombines TRBV24-1 with TRBJ2-3; D might be TRBD1 (6 bases). Germline values: CDR1 KGHDR, CDR2 SFDVKD. The CDR3 has 14 amino acids. V dropped 1 base and J dropped 5 bases, with 9 bases sitting between them.

This clone was found once. The rearrangement uses TRBV5-1 and TRBJ2-5; 13 positions match TRBD2. This CDR3 spans 16 amino acids. J was trimmed by 5 bases and V by 2 bases; bases with no gene match: 6. CDR1 is SGHRS, CDR2 YFSETQ, per germline. In nucleotides, the CDR3 is TGCGCCAGCAGCTTAGGACTAGCGGGAGTGGGGGAGACCCAGTACTTC. It yields the protein CASSLGLAGVGETQYF.

The chain is built from TRBV18 and TRBJ1-2; tentatively, D is TRBD1 (5 bases). The CDR3 runs to 16 residues. V dropped 2 bases and J dropped 4 bases, with 17 bases sitting between them. Germline values: CDR1 KGHSH, CDR2 LQKENI. The CDR3 region is CASSPITRGVSYGYTF. The DNA for the CDR3 is TGTGCCAGCTCACCAATAACCCGGGGGGTTTCCTATGGCTACACCTTC.

This clone has a handful of counts. The rearrangement uses TRBV7-3 and TRBJ1-2; tentative D call: TRBD1 (5 bases). V lost 2 bases and J 4 bases, leaving 11 bases between the germline ends. This CDR3 is 14 amino acids long. In germline, CDR1 is SGHTA, CDR2 FQGTGA. The CDR3 bases are TGTGCCAGCAGCTTACGATGGGACGGCTATGGCTACACCTTC. It specifies CASSLRWDGYGYTF.

The table lists this clone with a count of one. CDR3 in DNA: TGTGCCAGCAGAACCGGGACTAGCGGGAGCAATGAGCAGTTCTTC. Its protein is CASRTGTSGSNEQFF. The chain recombines TRBV5-4 with TRBJ2-1; 14 bases line up with TRBD2. The CDR3 contains 15 residues. Germline V lookup: CDR1 SGHNT, CDR2 YYREEE (reference sequence). Trimming removed 5 bases from V and 6 bases from J; junction bases left unmatched: 4.

The gene calls are TRBV5-1 and TRBJ2-7; the D gene is possibly TRBD1 (6 bases). Looked up from germline, CDR1 is SGHRS and CDR2 is YFSETQ. V was pared by 5 bases and J by 6 bases, with 24 bases between. The CDR3 contains 16 residues. CDR3 sequence (DNA): TGCGCCAGCAGTCCCACGACAGGCCCCCAACCCCGCGAGCAGTACTTC. It yields the protein CASSPTTGPQPREQYF.

The chain uses TRBV5-1 and TRBJ2-3, with 10 bases lining up with TRBD2. CDR1 and CDR2 (germline): SGHRS, YFSETQ. This CDR3 contains 16 residues. V was clipped by 5 bases and J by 2 bases; unmatched bases: 8. The CDR3 region is CASRSLAGDLTDTQYF. DNA for the CDR3: TGCGCCAGCAGGAGCCTAGCGGGAGACCTCACAGATACGCAGTATTTT.

A few counts support this clone. This rearrangement joins TRBV27 to TRBJ2-7, with 7 bases matching TRBD1. The CDR3 contains 16 residues. From germline, CDR1 is MNHEY and CDR2 SMNVEV (reference sequence). V gave up 3 bases and J gave up 0 bases; unmatched junction bases: 8. CDR3 in amino acids: CASSFQGGSGSYEQYF. CDR3 nucleotide sequence: TGTGCCAGCAGTTTTCAAGGGGGCTCAGGCTCCTACGAGCAGTACTTC.

The chain couples TRBV7-3 to TRBJ2-7, with 7 bases aligning to TRBD2. Unmatched junction bases numbered 9, after V lost 5 bases and J lost 2 bases. The CDR3 runs to 15 residues. Germline assignment: CDR1 SGHTA and CDR2 FQGTGA. This CDR3 is CASSLEAGGTYEQYF. DNA of the CDR3: TGTGCCAGCAGCCTGGAAGCCGGGGGGACCTACGAGCAGTACTTC.

Only a few counts were recorded for this clone. The V call is TRBV5-5, the J call TRBJ1-2, with unresolved D. From germline, CDR1 is SGHKS and CDR2 YYEKEE (reference sequence). This CDR3 spans 13 amino acids. V dropped 3 bases and J dropped 0 bases, with 6 bases sitting between them. CDR3 in amino acids: CASSSGPNYGYTF. CDR3 in DNA: TGTGCCAGCAGCTCCGGTCCTAACTATGGCTACACCTTC. The full variable domain, with the rest looked up from reference TRBV5-5 and TRBJ1-2, is DAGVTQSPTHLIKTRGQQVTLRCSPISGHKSVSWYQQVLGQGPQFIFQYYEKEERGRGNFPDRFSARQFPNYSSELNVNALLLGDSALYLCASSSGPNYGYTFGSGTRLTVV.

V and J are TRBV13 and TRBJ2-1; maybe TRBD1 (5 bases). The V end lost 5 bases, the J end lost 5 bases, and 16 bases lay between the germline ends. There are 15 residues in the CDR3. Germline V gene sequence: CDR1 PRHDT, CDR2 FYEKMQ (reference sequence). DNA of the CDR3: TGTGCCAGCAGCCAGATGTGGGGCTTGGACAATGAGCAGTTCTTC. Translating gives CASSQMWGLDNEQFF. The entire variable domain, with the rest obtained from reference TRBV13 and TRBJ2-1, is as follows: AAGVIQSPRHLIKEKRETATLKCYPIPRHDTVYWYQQGPGQDPQFLISFYEKMQSDKGSIPDRFSAQQFSDYHSELNMSSLELGDSALYFCASSQMWGLDNEQFFGPGTRLTVL.

The J gene is TRBJ2-2, the V gene TRBV27, with D tentatively TRBD1 or TRBD2 (6 bases each). The germline V gene has CDR1 MNHEY and CDR2 SMNVEV (reference sequence). The ends were cut back, 3 bases at V and 5 bases at J, with 16 bases in the middle. The CDR3 contains 16 residues. CDR3 coding DNA: TGTGCCAGCAGTTTCGGGGGCCACCCTGTGACCGGGGAGCTGTTTTTT. Protein product: CASSFGGHPVTGELFF.

This sequence joins TRBV6-2 or TRBV6-3 and TRBJ1-4; D call uncertain. CDR3 length equals 12 residues. Trimming left V 0 bases short and J 7 bases short, with 3 bases between. Germline loops: CDR1 MNHEY, CDR2 SVGEGT. CDR3 in amino acids: CASSYSREKLFF. The CDR3 DNA reads TGTGCCAGCAGTTACTCCCGTGAAAAACTGTTTTTT.

The V and J genes are TRBV6-5 and TRBJ1-5; a weak D match, TRBD1 (5 bases). CDR3 size: 15 residues. Germline V lookup: CDR1 MNHEY, CDR2 SVGAGI. V shed 5 bases and J shed 5 bases, with 16 bases lying between them. The CDR3: CASSKNQGGDQPQHF. The CDR3 DNA reads as TGTGCCAGCAGTAAAAATCAGGGCGGGGATCAGCCCCAGCATTTT.

This chain joins TRBV9 and TRBJ2-3; D gene uncertain. Per the germline V gene, CDR1 is SGDLS and CDR2 is YYNGEE. The CDR3 has 14 amino acids. V was trimmed by 2 bases and J by 2 bases, leaving 9 bases between them. CDR3 loop: CASSVFPLTDTQYF. The CDR3 coding sequence is TGTGCCAGCAGCGTCTTCCCCCTCACAGATACGCAGTATTTT. The whole variable domain, filled in from reference TRBV9 and TRBJ2-3, reads DSGVTQTPKHLITATGQRVTLRCSPRSGDLSVYWYQQSLDQGLQFLIQYYNGEERAKGNILERFSAQQFPDLHSELNLSSLELGDSALYFCASSVFPLTDTQYFGPGTRLTVL.

The genes are TRBV12-2 and TRBJ2-5; the table's D call of TRBD2 was not tested on the DNA. TRBV12-2 is described as a pseudogene. The CDR3 sequence is 17 residues long. CDR3 residues: CASRLGGVGRGEETQYF. CDR3 sequence (DNA): TGTGCAAGTCGCTTAGGAGGCGTTGGGCGGGGAGAAGAGACCCAGTACTTC.